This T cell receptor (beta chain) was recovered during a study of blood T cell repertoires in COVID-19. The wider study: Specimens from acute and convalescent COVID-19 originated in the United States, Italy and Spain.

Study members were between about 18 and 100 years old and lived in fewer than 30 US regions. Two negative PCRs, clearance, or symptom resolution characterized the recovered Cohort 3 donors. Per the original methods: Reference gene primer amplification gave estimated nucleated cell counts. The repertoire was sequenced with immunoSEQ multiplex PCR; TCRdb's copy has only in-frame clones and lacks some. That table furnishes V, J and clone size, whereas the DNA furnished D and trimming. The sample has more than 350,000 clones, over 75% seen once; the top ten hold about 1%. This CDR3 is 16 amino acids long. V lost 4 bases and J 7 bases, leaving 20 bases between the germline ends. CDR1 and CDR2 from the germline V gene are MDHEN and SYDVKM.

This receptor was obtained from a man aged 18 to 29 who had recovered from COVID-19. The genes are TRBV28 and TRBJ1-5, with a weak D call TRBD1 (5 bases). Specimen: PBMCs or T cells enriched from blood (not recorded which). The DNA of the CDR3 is TGTGCCAGCAGTTCCCCCCGGGGAGGATGGGGGCAGCCCCAGCATTTT. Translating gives CASSSPRGGWGQPQHF.